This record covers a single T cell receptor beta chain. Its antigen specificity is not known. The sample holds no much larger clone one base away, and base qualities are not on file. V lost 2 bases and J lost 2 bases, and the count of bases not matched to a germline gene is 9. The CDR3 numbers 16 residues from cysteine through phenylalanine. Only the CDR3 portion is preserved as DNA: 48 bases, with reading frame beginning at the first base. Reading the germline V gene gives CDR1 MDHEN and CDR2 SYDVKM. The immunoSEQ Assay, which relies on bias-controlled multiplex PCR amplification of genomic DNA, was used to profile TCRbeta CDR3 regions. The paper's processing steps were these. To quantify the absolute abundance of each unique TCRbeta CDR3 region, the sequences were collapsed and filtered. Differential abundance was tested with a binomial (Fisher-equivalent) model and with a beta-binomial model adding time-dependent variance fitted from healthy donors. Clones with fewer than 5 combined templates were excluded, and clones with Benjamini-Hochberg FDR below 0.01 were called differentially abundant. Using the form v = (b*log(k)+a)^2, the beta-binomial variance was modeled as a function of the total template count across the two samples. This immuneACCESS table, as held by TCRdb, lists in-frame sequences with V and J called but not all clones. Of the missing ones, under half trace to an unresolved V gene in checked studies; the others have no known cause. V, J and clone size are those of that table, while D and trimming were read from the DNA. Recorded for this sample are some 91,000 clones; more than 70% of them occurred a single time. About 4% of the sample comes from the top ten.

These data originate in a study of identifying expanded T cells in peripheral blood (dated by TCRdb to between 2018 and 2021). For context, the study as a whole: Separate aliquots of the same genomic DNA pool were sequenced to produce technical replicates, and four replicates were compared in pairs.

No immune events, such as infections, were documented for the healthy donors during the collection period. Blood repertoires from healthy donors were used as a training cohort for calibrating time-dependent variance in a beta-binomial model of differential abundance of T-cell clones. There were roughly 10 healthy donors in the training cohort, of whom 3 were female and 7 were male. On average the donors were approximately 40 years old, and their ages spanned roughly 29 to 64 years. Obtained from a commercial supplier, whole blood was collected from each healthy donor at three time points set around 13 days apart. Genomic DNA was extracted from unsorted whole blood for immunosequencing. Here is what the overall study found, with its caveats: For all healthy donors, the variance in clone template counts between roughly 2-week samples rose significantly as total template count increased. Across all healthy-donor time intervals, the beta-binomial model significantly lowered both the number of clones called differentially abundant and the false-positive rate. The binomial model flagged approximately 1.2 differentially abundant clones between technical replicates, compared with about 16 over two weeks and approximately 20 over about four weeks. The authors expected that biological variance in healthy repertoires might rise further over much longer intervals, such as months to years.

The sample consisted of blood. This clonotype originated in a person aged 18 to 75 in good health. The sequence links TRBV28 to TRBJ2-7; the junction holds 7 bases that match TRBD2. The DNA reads TGTGCCAGCAGTTTAGGGGGGGGGTCTATCGCCTACGAGCAGTACTTC. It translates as CASSLGGGSIAYEQYF.